The 21 T cell receptor beta chains reported below all come from one sample, sequenced in a study of metastatic and nonmetastatic thyroid tumors. TCRdb ran MiXCR on the PCR reads. The sample has about 40,000 clones, around 10% seen once. There were no patients who had received any treatment before thyroid surgery. The sample comprised blood. These receptor sequences come from a female donor with papillary thyroid cancer or a benign thyroid nodule (not recorded which). Some clones in this sample may be carry-over from other donors' samples.

The sample holds many counts of this clone. V and J are TRBV24-1 and TRBJ2-2, with TRBD1 matching 10 bases. Germline CDR1 is KGHDR and CDR2 is SFDVKD. This CDR3 spans 17 amino acids. V was pared by 4 bases and J by 5 bases, with 9 bases of the junction left unmatched. The CDR3 region has the DNA TGTGCCACCAGTGACTCCCTGACAGGGGGCTTAACCGGGGAGCTGTTTTTT. Translating gives CATSDSLTGGLTGELFF.

As to this clone: A read error may account for a junction end that differs from germline. This chain connects TRBV5-1 to TRBJ1-6; 7 positions agree with TRBD1. The CDR3 contains 17 residues. CDR1 SGHRS and CDR2 YFSETQ come from the germline V gene. The CDR3 DNA reads TGCGCCAGCAGCACTGGGACAGTGAGCTACTATAATTCACCCCTCAACTTT. Amino acids: CASSTGTVSYYNSPLNF.

This clone showed up just a few times. No conserved phenylalanine or tryptophan ends this CDR3, so it is likely a read error. This chain links TRBV6-2 or TRBV6-3 with TRBJ2-1, with 9 nucleotides matching TRBD2. V lost 7 bases to trimming and J lost 8 bases; unmatched junction nucleotides: 6. Germline V gives CDR1 MNHEY, CDR2 SVGEGT. The CDR3 extends over 13 amino acids. CDR3 nucleotides: TGTGCCAGCAACGGAGGGACTAGCTATGAGCAGTTCTCC. This sequence encodes CASNGGTSYEQFS.

This clone was recorded at least ten times. The chain has TRBV5-1 and TRBJ2-1; no clear D gene. Germline lookup yields CDR1 SGHRS and CDR2 YFSETQ. The CDR3 loop spans 12 amino acids. The ends were cut back, 1 base at V and 8 bases at J, with 7 bases in the middle. The DNA for the CDR3 is TGCGCCAGCAGCTTGATGATGGATGAGCAGTTCTTC. This gives the protein CASSLMMDEQFF.

This clone was recorded at least ten times. V gene TRBV20-1 combines with J gene TRBJ2-3; 12 nucleotides align to TRBD2. The CDR3 sequence is 16 residues long. J lost 3 bases, V lost 5 bases, and 9 bases had no gene match. The germline V gene has CDR1 DFQATT and CDR2 SNEGSKA (reference sequence). CDR3 residues: CSAPDGLAGFTDTQYF. The CDR3 DNA reads TGCAGTGCTCCTGACGGACTAGCGGGATTTACAGATACGCAGTATTTT.

This clone was recorded many times. The chain joins TRBV30 to TRBJ2-1; D is undetermined. Trimming took off 0 bases at V and 5 bases at J, with 2 bases between the two ends. The V gene's germline CDR1 is GTSNPN and CDR2 SVGIG (reference sequence). The CDR3 consists of 11 residues. CDR3 DNA sequence: TGTGCCTGGAGTGTTAACAATGAGCAGTTCTTC. Translated, it gives CAWSVNNEQFF.

This clone was seen many times. The rearrangement links TRBV20-1 to TRBJ2-7; 9 positions agree with TRBD1. CDR1 and CDR2 (germline): DFQATT, SNEGSKA (reference sequence). This CDR3 is built from 16 residues. The V and J ends lost 3 bases and 4 bases, in that order; junction bases with no gene match: 13. The CDR3 loop is CSASVLHDRGAYEQYF. The CDR3 region has the DNA TGCAGTGCTAGTGTCCTCCATGACAGGGGGGCATACGAGCAGTACTTC.

This clone showed up just a few times. The junction does not match germline at one end; this may be a read error. The chain joins TRBV20-1 to TRBJ2-7; 7 bases are a match to TRBD1. Looked up from germline, CDR1 is DFQATT and CDR2 is SNEGSKA (reference sequence). The length of the CDR3 is 13 residues. This CDR3 is CSAEVTGSDEQCF. CDR3 nucleotide sequence: TGCAGTGCCGAGGTGACAGGGTCCGACGAGCAGTGCTTC.

This clone was seen many times. The chain employs TRBV12-3 or TRBV12-4 and TRBJ1-5; possibly TRBD1 for D (5 bases). CDR3 size: 14 residues. V was pared by 6 bases and J by 9 bases, with 18 bases between. CDR3 amino acids: CASSPGGGLGPQHF. CDR3 sequence (DNA): TGTGCCAGCAGCCCCGGGGGAGGGTTAGGGCCCCAGCATTTT.

In this sample, this clone turned up many times. The V call is TRBV3-1, the J call TRBJ1-2; 7 positions match TRBD1. This CDR3 spans 16 amino acids. The J segment lost 7 bases and the V segment lost 1 base, leaving 12 bases of the junction unmatched. The germline V gene has CDR1 LGHDT and CDR2 YNNKEL (reference sequence). This CDR3 reads CASSQVGPGGLGGYTF. The CDR3, as DNA: TGTGCCAGCAGCCAAGTTGGGCCAGGGGGGCTGGGTGGCTACACCTTC.

CDR3 DNA sequence: TGCGCCAGCAGCCACGGGACAGGGAACTATGGCTACACCTTC. This encodes CASSHGTGNYGYTF. The chain recombines TRBV5-1 with TRBJ1-2, with 9 nucleotides matching TRBD1. Per germline, CDR1 SGHRS and CDR2 YFSETQ. The length of the CDR3 is 14 residues. V was clipped by 4 bases and J by 2 bases; unmatched bases: 3.

This clone was observed many times. Possible read error: a much larger clone is one base away. The missing conserved phenylalanine or tryptophan at the end of this CDR3 makes a read error likely. The chain recombines TRBV6-2 or TRBV6-3 with TRBJ2-7; TRBD2 is a possible D gene (5 bases). The germline CDR1 and CDR2 sequences are MNHEY and SVGEGT. The CDR3 has 14 residues. V was shortened by 6 bases and J by 2 bases, with 14 bases between the two germline ends. CDR3 DNA: TGTGCCAGCAGACGGGCGGGCGGCGCCTACGAGCAGTACCTC. Translating it yields CASRRAGGAYEQYL.

Many counts were recorded for this clone. The rearrangement joins TRBV7-9 to TRBJ1-3, with unresolved D. This CDR3 is built from 15 residues. CDR1 and CDR2 from the germline V gene are SEHNR and FQNEAQ (reference sequence). Trimming stripped 4 bases from V and 0 bases from J, with 10 bases between. CDR3 bases: TGTGCCAGCAGCTCTCCACAAGACTCTGGAAACACCATATATTTT. It is translated as CASSSPQDSGNTIYF. Filled out from reference TRBV7-9 and TRBJ1-3, the complete variable domain reads DTGVSQNPRHKITKRGQNVTFRCDPISEHNRLYWYRQTLGQGPEFLTYFQNEAQLEKSRLLSDRFSAERPKGSFSTLEIQRTEQGDSAMYLCASSSPQDSGNTIYFGEGSWLTVV.

This clone was counted at least ten times. The chain uses TRBV20-1 and TRBJ1-1, with no clear D. V shed 5 bases and J shed 0 bases, with 13 bases lying between them. Germline assignment: CDR1 DFQATT and CDR2 SNEGSKA (reference sequence). CDR3 length: 14 amino acids. This chain's CDR3 is CSAGTPAMNTEAFF. The CDR3 bases are TGCAGTGCTGGCACGCCCGCAATGAACACTGAAGCTTTCTTT.

This clone came up many times. The chain recombines TRBV20-1 with TRBJ2-2; D is uncertain. Germline assignment: CDR1 DFQATT and CDR2 SNEGSKA (reference sequence). CDR3 length equals 12 residues. Trimming pared 6 bases from V and 3 bases from J, leaving 8 bases between. The CDR3 region has the DNA TGCAGTGCCGGCTTAGACACCGGGGAGCTGTTTTTT. Translating it yields CSAGLDTGELFF.

The sample holds many counts of this clone. The chain combines TRBV4-1 with TRBJ2-4; 16 bases agree with TRBD2. From germline, CDR1 is MGHRA and CDR2 YSYEKL. This CDR3 spans 18 amino acids. V lost 4 bases, J lost 0 bases, and 3 bases stayed unmatched. The CDR3 nucleotides are TGCGCCAGCAGCCCGGGACTAGCGGGGGGGAGAGCCAAAAACATTCAGTACTTC. Translation gives CASSPGLAGGRAKNIQYF.

This clone was recorded at least ten times. V is TRBV5-1 and J is TRBJ2-1, with D possibly being TRBD2 (5 bases). CDR1 SGHRS and CDR2 YFSETQ come from the germline V gene. Trimming pared 2 bases from V and 9 bases from J, leaving 21 bases between. CDR3 size: 16 residues. The CDR3 DNA reads TGCGCCAGCAGCTTAGGGCAACTAGTTATCCCGGGTGAGCAGTTCTTC. Protein sequence: CASSLGQLVIPGEQFF.

This clone was counted a single time. The chain links TRBV3-1 to TRBJ2-2; D remains unclear. CDR1 LGHDT and CDR2 YNNKEL come from the germline V gene (reference sequence). The CDR3 runs to 12 residues. The ends were cut back, 5 bases at V and 5 bases at J, with 6 bases in the middle. The CDR3 sequence: CASSVLTGELFF. The CDR3 nucleotides are TGTGCCAGCAGCGTCCTTACCGGGGAGCTGTTTTTT.

This clone showed up just once. V is TRBV15 and J is TRBJ2-2; the match to TRBD2 covers 9 bases. From germline, CDR1 is LNHNV and CDR2 YYDKDF (reference sequence). V was pared by 0 bases and J by 0 bases, with 14 bases of the junction left unmatched. There are 21 residues in the CDR3. In nucleotides, the CDR3 is TGTGCCACCAGCAGAGAGAGGAGCGGGACCGGACTAGCGACGAACACCGGGGAGCTGTTTTTT. As protein: CATSRERSGTGLATNTGELFF.

The sample holds many counts of this clone. V and J are TRBV2 and TRBJ2-7; the match to TRBD1 covers 9 bases. Germline V gene data show CDR1 as SNHLY and CDR2 as FYNNEI. There are 16 residues in the CDR3. With V trimmed by 0 bases and J by 5 bases, 8 bases remained unmatched. This chain's CDR3 is CASSEALPGTGHEQYF. DNA of the CDR3: TGTGCCAGCAGTGAAGCGCTTCCCGGGACAGGGCACGAGCAGTACTTC.

This clone came up a few times. The chain recombines TRBV6-5 with TRBJ2-7; no clear D. The V end was cut by 4 bases, the J end by 0 bases, with 10 bases between. The germline CDR1 and CDR2 sequences are MNHEY and SVGAGI. The CDR3 runs 14 residues. Here the CDR3 reads CASSSGSLSYEQYF. The DNA for the CDR3 is TGTGCCAGCAGTTCTGGCAGTCTCTCCTACGAGCAGTACTTC.